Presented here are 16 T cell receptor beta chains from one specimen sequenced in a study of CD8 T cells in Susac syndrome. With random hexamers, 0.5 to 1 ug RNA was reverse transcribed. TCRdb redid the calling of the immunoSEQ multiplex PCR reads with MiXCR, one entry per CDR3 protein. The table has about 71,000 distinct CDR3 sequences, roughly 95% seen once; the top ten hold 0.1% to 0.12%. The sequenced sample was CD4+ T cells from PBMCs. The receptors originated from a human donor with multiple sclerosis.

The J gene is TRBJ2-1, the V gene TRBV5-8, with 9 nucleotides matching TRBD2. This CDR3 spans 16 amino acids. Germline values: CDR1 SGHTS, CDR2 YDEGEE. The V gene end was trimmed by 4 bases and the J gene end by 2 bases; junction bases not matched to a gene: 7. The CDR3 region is CASSPGGGAAYNEQFF. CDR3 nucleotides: TGTGCCAGCAGCCCAGGCGGGGGGGCCGCCTACAATGAGCAGTTCTTC.

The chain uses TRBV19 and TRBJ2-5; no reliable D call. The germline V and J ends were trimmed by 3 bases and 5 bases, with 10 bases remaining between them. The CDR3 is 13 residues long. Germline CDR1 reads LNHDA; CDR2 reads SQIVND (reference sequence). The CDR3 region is CASSINTEETQYF. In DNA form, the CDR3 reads TGTGCCAGTAGTATTAACACCGAGGAGACCCAGTACTTC.

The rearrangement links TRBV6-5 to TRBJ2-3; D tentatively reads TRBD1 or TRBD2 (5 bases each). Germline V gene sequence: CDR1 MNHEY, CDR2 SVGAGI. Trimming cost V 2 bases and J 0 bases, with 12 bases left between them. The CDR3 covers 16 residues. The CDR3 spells CASSYGPGRSTDTQYF. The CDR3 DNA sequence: TGTGCCAGCAGTTACGGACCGGGGCGTAGCACAGATACGCAGTATTTT.

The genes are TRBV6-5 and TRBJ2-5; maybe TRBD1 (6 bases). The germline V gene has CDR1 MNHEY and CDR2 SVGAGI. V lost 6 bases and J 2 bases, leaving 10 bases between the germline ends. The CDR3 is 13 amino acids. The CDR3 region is CASRSTGQETQYF. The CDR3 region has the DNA TGTGCCAGCAGGTCGACAGGACAAGAGACCCAGTACTTC.

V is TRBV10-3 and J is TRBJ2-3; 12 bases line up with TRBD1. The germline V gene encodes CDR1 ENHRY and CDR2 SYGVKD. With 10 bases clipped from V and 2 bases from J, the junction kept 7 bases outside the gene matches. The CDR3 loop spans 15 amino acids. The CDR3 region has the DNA TGTGCCACACAACGGGACAGGGGGCACACAGATACGCAGTATTTT. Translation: CATQRDRGHTDTQYF.

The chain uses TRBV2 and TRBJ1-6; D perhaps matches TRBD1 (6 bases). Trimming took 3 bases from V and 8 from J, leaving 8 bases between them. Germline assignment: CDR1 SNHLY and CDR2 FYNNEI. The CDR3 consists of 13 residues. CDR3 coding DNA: TGTGCCAGCAGTGATACAGGGCATTCACCCCTCCACTTT. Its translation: CASSDTGHSPLHF. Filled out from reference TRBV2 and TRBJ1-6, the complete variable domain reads EPEVTQTPSHQVTQMGQEVILRCVPISNHLYFYWYRQILGQKVEFLVSFYNNEISEKSEIFDDQFSVERPDGSNFTLKIRSTKLEDSAMYFCASSDTGHSPLHFGNGTRLTVT.

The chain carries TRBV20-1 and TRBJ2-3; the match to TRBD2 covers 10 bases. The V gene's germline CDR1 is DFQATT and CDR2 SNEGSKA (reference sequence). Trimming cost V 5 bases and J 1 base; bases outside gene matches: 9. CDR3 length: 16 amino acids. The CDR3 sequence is CSAPTSSGGGTDTQYF. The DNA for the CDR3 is TGCAGTGCTCCTACATCTAGCGGGGGCGGCACAGATACGCAGTATTTT.

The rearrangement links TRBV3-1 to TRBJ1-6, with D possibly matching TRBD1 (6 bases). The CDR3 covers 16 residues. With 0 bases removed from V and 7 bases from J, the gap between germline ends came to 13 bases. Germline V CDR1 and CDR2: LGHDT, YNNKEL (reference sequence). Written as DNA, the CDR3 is TGTGCCAGCAGCCAAGATGGCGGCAGGGGAAATTCACCCCTCCACTTT. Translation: CASSQDGGRGNSPLHF.

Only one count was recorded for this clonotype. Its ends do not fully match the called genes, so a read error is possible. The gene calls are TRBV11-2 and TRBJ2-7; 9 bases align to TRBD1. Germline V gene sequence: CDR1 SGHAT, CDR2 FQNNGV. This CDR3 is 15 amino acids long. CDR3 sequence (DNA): TGCGCCAGCAGCTTAGCTCGGACAGGGGATTACGAGCAGTACTTC. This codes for CASSLARTGDYEQYF.

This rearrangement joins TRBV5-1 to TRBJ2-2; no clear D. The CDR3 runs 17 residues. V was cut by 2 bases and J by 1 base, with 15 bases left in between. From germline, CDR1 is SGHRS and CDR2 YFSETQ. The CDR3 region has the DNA TGCGCCAGCAGCTTCTTAGTGGTGGCGGAGAACACCGGGGAGCTGTTTTTT. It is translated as CASSFLVVAENTGELFF. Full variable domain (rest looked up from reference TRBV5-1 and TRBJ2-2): KAGVTQTPRYLIKTRGQQVTLSCSPISGHRSVSWYQQTPGQGLQFLFEYFSETQRNKGNFPGRFSGRQFSNSRSEMNVSTLELGDSALYLCASSFLVVAENTGELFFGEGSRLTVL.

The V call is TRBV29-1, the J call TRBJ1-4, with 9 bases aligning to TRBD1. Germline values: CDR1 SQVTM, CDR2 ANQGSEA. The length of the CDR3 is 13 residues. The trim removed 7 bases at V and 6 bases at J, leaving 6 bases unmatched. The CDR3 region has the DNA TGCAGCGCCGTCGGGACAGGGTATGAAAAACTGTTTTTT. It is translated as CSAVGTGYEKLFF.

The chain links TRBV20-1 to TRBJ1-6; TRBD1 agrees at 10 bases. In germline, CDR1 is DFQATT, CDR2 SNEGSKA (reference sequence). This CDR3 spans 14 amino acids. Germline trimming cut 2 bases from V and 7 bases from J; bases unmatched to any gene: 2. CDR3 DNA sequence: TGCAGTGCTAGACAGGGACAGGGGAATTCACCCCTCCACTTT. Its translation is CSARQGQGNSPLHF.

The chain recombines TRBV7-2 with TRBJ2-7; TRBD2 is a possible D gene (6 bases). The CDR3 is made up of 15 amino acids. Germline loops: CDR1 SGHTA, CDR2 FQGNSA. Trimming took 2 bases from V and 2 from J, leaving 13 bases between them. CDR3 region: CASSLPPWGAYEQYF. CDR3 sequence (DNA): TGTGCCAGCAGCTTACCTCCCTGGGGGGCCTACGAGCAGTACTTC.

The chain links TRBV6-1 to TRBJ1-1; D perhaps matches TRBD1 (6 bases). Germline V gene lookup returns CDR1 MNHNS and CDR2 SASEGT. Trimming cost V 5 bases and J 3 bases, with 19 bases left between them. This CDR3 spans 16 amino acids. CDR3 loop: CASSPLLRQEDTEAFF. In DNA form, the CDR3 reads TGTGCCAGCAGTCCCCTTCTACGACAGGAAGACACTGAAGCTTTCTTT.

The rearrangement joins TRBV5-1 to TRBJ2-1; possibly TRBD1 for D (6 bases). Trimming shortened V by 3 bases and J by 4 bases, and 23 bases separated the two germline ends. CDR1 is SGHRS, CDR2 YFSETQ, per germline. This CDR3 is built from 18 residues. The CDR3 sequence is CASSSRPLRGNPYNEQFF. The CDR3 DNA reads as TGCGCCAGCAGCTCTCGTCCGCTCAGGGGCAATCCTTACAATGAGCAGTTCTTC.

The chain's CDR3 is CASSSTTASYEQYF. The DNA for the CDR3 is TGTGCCAGCAGTTCCACGACAGCCTCCTACGAGCAGTACTTC. The chain couples TRBV12-3 or TRBV12-4 to TRBJ2-7, with D perhaps matching TRBD1 (5 bases). The length of the CDR3 is 14 residues. V was pared by 4 bases and J by 0 bases, with 10 bases between.